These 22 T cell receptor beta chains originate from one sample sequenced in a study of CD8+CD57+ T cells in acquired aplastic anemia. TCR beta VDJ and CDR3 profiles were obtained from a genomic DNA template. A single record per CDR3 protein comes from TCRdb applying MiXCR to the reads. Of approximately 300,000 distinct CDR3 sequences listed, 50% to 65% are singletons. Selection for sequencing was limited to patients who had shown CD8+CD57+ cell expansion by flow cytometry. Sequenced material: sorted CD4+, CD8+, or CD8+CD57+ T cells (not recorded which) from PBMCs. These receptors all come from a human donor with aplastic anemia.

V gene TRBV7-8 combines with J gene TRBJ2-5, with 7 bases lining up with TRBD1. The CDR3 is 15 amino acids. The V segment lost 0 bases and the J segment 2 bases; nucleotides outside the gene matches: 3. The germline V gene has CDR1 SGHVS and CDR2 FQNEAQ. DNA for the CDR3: TGTGCCAGCAGCTTAGCTCAGGGACAGCAAGAGACCCAGTACTTC. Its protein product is CASSLAQGQQETQYF.

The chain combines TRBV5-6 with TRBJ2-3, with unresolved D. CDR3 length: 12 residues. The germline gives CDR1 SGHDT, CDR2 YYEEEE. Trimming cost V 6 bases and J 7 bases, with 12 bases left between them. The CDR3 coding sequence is TGTGCCAGCACCCTTCTAGGGTATACGCAGTATTTT. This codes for CASTLLGYTQYF.

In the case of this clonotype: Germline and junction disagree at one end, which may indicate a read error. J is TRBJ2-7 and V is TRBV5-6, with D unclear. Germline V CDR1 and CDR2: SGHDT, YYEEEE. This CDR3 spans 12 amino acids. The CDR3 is CASRDDSNEQYF. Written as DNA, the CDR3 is TGTGCCAGCAGGGACGACTCCAACGAGCAGTACTTC.

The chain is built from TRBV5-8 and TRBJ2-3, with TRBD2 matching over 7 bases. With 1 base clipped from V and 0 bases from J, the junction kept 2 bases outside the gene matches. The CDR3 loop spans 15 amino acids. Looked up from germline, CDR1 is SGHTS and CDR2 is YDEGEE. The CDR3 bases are TGTGCCAGCAGCTTGATACTAGCGAGCACAGATACGCAGTATTTT. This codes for CASSLILASTDTQYF.

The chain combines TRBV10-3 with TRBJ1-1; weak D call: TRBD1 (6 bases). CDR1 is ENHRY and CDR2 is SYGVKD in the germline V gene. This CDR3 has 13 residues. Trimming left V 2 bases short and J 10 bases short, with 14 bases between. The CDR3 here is CAISEPSQGRAFF. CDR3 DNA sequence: TGTGCCATCAGTGAGCCCTCACAGGGTAGAGCTTTCTTT.

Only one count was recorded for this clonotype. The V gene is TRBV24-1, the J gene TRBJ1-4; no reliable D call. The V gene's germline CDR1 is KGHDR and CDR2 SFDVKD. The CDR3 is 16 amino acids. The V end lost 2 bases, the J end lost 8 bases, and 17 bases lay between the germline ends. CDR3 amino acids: CATSDSTWTDGEKLFF. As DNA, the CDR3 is TGTGCCACCAGTGATTCAACCTGGACCGATGGGGAAAAACTGTTTTTT.

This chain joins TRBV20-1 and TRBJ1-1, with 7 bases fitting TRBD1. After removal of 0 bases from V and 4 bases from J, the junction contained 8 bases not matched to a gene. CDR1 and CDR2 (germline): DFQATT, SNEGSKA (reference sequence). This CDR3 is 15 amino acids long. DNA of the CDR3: TGCAGTGCTAGAGATGGTGCCAGGGGGGGCACTGAAGCTTTCTTT. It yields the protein CSARDGARGGTEAFF.

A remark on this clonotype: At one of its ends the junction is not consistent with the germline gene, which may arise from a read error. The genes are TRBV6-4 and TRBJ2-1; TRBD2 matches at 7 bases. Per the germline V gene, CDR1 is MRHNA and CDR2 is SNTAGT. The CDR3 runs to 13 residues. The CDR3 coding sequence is TGCGCCAGCAGCGGGGACTACCTGGATGAGCAGTCCTTC. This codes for CASSGDYLDEQSF.

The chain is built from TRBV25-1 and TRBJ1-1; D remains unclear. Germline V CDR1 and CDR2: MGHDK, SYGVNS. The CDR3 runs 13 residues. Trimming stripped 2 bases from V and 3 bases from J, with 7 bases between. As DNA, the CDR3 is TGTGCCAGCAGTGAACTCGCAGACACTGAAGCTTTCTTT. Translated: CASSELADTEAFF.

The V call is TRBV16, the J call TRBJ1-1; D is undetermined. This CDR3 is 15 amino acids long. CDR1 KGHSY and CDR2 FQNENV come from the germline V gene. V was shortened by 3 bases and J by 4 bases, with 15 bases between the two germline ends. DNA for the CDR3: TGTGCCAGCAGCCACGCCCGGGCCCCCATCACTGAAGCTTTCTTT. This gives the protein CASSHARAPITEAFF.

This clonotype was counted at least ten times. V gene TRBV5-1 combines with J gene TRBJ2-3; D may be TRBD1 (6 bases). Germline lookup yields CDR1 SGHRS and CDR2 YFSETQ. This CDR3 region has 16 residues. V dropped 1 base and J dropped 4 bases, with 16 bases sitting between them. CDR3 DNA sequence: TGCGCCAGCAGCTTGTCGCAGGGGAACGTCGCAGATACGCAGTATTTT. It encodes CASSLSQGNVADTQYF.

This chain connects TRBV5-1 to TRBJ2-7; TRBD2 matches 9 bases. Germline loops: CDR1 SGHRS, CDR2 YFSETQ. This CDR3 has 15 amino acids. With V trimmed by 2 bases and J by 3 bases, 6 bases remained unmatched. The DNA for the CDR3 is TGCGCCAGCAGCTTAGTGGCTAGCGGGGACTACGAGCAGTACTTC. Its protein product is CASSLVASGDYEQYF.

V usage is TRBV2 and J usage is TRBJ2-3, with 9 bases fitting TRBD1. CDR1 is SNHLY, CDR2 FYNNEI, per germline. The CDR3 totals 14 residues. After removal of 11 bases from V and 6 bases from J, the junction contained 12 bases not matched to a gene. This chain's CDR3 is CAGSVETGGDTQYF. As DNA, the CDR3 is TGTGCCGGCTCAGTGGAGACAGGGGGGGATACGCAGTATTTT.

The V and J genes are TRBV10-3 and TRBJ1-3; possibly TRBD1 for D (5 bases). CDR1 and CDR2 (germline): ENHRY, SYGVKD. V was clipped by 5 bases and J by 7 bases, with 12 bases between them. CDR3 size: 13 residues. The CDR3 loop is CAISQGWDNTIYF. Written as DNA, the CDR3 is TGTGCCATCAGTCAAGGTTGGGACAACACCATATATTTT.

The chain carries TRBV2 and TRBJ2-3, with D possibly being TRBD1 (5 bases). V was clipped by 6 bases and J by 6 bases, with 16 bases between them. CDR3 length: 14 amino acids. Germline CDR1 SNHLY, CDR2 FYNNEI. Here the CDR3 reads CASRQGDTWDTQYF. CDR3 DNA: TGTGCCAGCAGGCAAGGGGATACCTGGGATACGCAGTATTTT.

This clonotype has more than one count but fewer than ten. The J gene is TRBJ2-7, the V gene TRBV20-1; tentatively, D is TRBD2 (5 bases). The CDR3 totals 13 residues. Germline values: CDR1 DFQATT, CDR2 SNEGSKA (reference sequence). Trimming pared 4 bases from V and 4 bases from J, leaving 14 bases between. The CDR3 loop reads CSATSDSEYEQYF. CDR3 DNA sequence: TGCAGTGCTACCTCGGACTCTGAATACGAGCAGTACTTC.

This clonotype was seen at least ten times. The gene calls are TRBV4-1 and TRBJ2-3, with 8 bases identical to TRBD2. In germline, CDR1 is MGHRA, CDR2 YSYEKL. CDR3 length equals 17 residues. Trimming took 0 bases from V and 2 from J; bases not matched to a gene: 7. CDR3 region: CASSQDRAGGPTDTQYF. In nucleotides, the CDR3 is TGCGCCAGCAGCCAAGATCGGGCGGGAGGACCCACAGATACGCAGTATTTT.

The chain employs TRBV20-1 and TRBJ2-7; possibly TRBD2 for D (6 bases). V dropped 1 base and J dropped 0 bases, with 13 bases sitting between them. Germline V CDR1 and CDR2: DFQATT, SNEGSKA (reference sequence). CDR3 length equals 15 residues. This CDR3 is CSARVRGASSYEQYF. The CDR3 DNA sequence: TGCAGTGCTAGAGTGCGCGGGGCCAGCTCCTACGAGCAGTACTTC.

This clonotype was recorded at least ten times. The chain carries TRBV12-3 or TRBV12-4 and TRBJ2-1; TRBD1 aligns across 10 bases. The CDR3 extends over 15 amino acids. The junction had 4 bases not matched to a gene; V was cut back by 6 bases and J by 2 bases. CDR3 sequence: CASRTGTGAYNEQFF. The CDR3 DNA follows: TGTGCCAGCAGAACCGGGACAGGGGCCTACAATGAGCAGTTCTTC.

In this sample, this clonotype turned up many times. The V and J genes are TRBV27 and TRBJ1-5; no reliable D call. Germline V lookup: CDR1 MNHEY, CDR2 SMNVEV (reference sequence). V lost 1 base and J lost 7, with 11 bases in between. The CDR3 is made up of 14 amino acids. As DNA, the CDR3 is TGTGCCAGCAGTTTATACCCAGCTGGGCAGCCCCAGCATTTT. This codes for CASSLYPAGQPQHF.

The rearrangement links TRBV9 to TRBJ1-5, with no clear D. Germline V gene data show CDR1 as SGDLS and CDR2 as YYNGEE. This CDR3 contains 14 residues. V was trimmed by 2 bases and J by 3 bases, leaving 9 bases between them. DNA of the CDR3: TGTGCCAGCAGCGTCGGGCAGAACAATCAGCCCCAGCATTTT. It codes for CASSVGQNNQPQHF.

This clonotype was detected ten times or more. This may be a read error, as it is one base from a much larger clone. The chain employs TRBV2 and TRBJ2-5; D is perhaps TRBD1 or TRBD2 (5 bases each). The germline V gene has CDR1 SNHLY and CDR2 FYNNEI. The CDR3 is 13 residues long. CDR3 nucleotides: TGTGCCGGCAGCAGGGTTAGCGTGGAGACCCAGTACTTC. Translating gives CAGSRVSVETQYF.